A single sample is the source of the 5 T cell receptor beta chains below, sequenced in a study of patients and donors after allogeneic stem cell transplantation. TCRdb reanalysed the RT-PCR reads using MiXCR and keeps one entry per CDR3 protein. The data show about 230,000 distinct CDR3 sequences, less than 15% seen once. The specimen sequenced was blood, either unsorted or a sorted T cell fraction (not recorded which). The receptor set was obtained from a human donor who was either an allogeneic HSCT recipient or a stem cell or donor lymphocyte infusion donor (not recorded which). It is not recorded whose cells these are; they may come from a transplant donor.

This sequence joins TRBV27 and TRBJ1-2; 9 nucleotides align to TRBD1. The V segment lost 5 bases and the J segment 3 bases; nucleotides outside the gene matches: 4. Germline V CDR1 and CDR2: MNHEY, SMNVEV (reference sequence). This CDR3 comprises 14 residues. The CDR3 protein is CASSLDRGDYGYTF. CDR3 nucleotides: TGTGCCAGCAGTCTTGACAGGGGGGACTATGGCTACACCTTC.

This clonotype was detected only a few times. The chain carries TRBV27 and TRBJ2-1; 14 positions match TRBD2. J lost 4 bases, V lost 5 bases, and 7 bases had no gene match. The length of the CDR3 is 17 residues. Germline V CDR1 and CDR2: MNHEY, SMNVEV (reference sequence). The DNA of the CDR3 is TGTGCCAGCAGTCTGGGGACTAGCGGGAGTTGGTACAATGAGCAGTTCTTC. Protein product: CASSLGTSGSWYNEQFF.

This clonotype was detected many times. The V and J genes are TRBV20-1 and TRBJ2-4; 10 nucleotides agree with TRBD1. This CDR3 has 14 amino acids. After removal of 5 bases from V and 3 bases from J, the junction contained 4 bases not matched to a gene. CDR1 DFQATT and CDR2 SNEGSKA come from the germline V gene (reference sequence). The CDR3 DNA sequence: TGCAGTGCTCCCTGGGACAGGGGCAAAAACATTCAGTACTTC. Its translation: CSAPWDRGKNIQYF.

This clonotype was seen a few times. The genes are TRBV2 and TRBJ2-4, with D tentatively TRBD1 (6 bases). This CDR3 is 15 amino acids long. Deletions cut 8 bases from V and 7 bases from J, with 21 bases between. Germline V gene sequence: CDR1 SNHLY, CDR2 FYNNEI. CDR3 sequence: CASGWRTPQGNIQYF. Written as DNA, the CDR3 is TGTGCCAGCGGATGGCGGACCCCTCAGGGGAACATTCAGTACTTC.

Ten or more counts support this clonotype. The V and J genes are TRBV12-3 or TRBV12-4 and TRBJ1-5, with TRBD1 identical over 9 bases. CDR3 length: 16 residues. V lost 3 bases and J lost 9; bases outside the gene matches: 12. DNA of the CDR3: TGTGCCAGCAGTTTGGATACACAGGGGGCGGGTTCGCCCCAGCATTTT. It codes for CASSLDTQGAGSPQHF.